The present entry profiles one T cell receptor (beta chain) with its context. This sample is drawn from a study of OX40 agonist ivuxolimab in advanced cancers. Looked up from germline, CDR1 is MGHRA and CDR2 is YSYEKL. The CDR3 length is 17 residues. Trimming stripped 4 bases from V and 5 bases from J, with 21 bases between. TCRdb's table, derived via immunoSEQ multiplex PCR, lists solely in-frame clones and lacks some. The sample holds tens of thousands of clones, roughly 81% seen once. Sequencing was performed on CD4+ or CD8+ T cells sorted from blood, taken in a trial of the OX40 agonist ivuxolimab. This clonotype was obtained from an adult with an advanced solid tumor such as melanoma, head and neck, liver or kidney cancer. The J gene is TRBJ2-1, the V gene TRBV4-1; tentative D call: TRBD2 (6 bases). This CDR3 reads CASSLPLGGVGDNEQFF. Here the CDR3 DNA reads TGCGCCAGCAGCCTACCCCTCGGGGGTGTGGGAGACAATGAGCAGTTCTTC.